The following is a T cell receptor beta chain sequence with its context. These data are taken from a study of cytomegalovirus exposure and HLA in healthy donors. The germline V and J ends were trimmed by 6 bases and 4 bases, with 3 bases remaining between them. In germline, CDR1 is SNHLY, CDR2 FYNNEI. This CDR3 is 11 amino acids long. PCR employed 60 Vbeta and 13 Jbeta primers. Assay: immunoSEQ multiplex PCR; the TCRdb copy retains only in-frame clones and omits some. The data include around 210,000 clones; the top ten clones carry 0.75% to 1%. The rearrangement links TRBV2 to TRBJ2-2; D ambiguous. Specimen: PBMCs. This clonotype was sampled from a woman aged 25-40 years in good health and CMV-seropositive. CDR3 sequence: CASSRTGELFF. CDR3 bases: TGTGCCAGCAGCCGCACCGGGGAGCTGTTTTTT.